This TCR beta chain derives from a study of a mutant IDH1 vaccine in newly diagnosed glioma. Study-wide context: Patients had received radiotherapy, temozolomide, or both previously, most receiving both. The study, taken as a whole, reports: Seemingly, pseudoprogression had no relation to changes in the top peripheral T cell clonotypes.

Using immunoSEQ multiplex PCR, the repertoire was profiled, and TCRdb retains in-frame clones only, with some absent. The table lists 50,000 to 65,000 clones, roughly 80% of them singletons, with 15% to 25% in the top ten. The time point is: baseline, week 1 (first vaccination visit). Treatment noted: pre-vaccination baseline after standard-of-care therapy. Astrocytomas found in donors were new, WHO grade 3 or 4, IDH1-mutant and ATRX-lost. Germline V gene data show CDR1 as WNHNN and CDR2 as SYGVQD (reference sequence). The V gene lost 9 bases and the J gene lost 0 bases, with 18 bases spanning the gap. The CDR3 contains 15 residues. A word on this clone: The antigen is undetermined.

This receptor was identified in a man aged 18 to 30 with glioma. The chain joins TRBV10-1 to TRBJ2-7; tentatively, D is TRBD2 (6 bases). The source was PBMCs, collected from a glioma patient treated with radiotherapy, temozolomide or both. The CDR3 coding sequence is TGCGCCAGAACTACGGGGGACGACACCTCCTACGAGCAGTACTTC. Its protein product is CARTTGDDTSYEQYF.